This T cell receptor beta chain was sequenced for a study of blood T cell repertoires in COVID-19 (dated by TCRdb to 2020 to 2021). About the investigation overall: Samples covering the acute and convalescent phases of COVID-19 were provided by collaborators in the United States, Italy and Spain. The material from the prospective study consisted of cDNA or gDNA derived from T cells, B-cell-depleted T cells, or PBMCs. Deeply sampled blood TCRbeta repertoires from subjects exposed to, actively infected with, or recovered from COVID-19 were included in the dataset. A freely available public database, intended as a resource for researchers studying the immune response to SARS-CoV-2, is where the repertoires were released. Samples came from the ongoing ImmuneRACE study (first 160 participants) plus 1,254 subjects from 6 global collaborators. Sample metadata almost always included a de-identified subject ID, COVID-19 status, age in years and sex. HLA class I and class II types, where available, came from metadata supplied by the sample provider rather than from assay-based typing. General findings and caveats noted by the study authors: How much clinical and demographic metadata was included differed by source and by participant, and the metadata was provided uncurated.

Whole blood was collected in K2EDTA tubes by collaborating institutions according to the institutions' own protocols. Collaborator samples were shipped for TCRbeta analysis as frozen whole blood, isolated PBMCs, or DNA extracted from either sample type. V trim: 6 bases; J trim: 2 bases; unmatched bases: 8. From the cysteine through the phenylalanine, the CDR3 covers 15 amino acids. Of the read, only the CDR3 DNA is kept; its 45 bases are in frame from base 1. CDR1 MDHEN and CDR2 SYDVKM were looked up in the germline V gene. Worth noting for this clone: Its antigen specificity is not known. No much larger clone is present one base from it, and per-base qualities are unavailable.

The immunoSEQ Assay, a bias-controlled multiplex PCR, was used to amplify TCRbeta CDR3 regions from genomic DNA. On the authors' methods: Within the assay, amplification of reference gene primers was used to estimate how many nucleated cells each sample contained. Sequence reads were collapsed and filtered to measure the absolute abundance of every unique TCRbeta CDR3 rearrangement. Productive Simpson clonality was computed per sample as the square root of Simpson's diversity index over productive rearrangements. Sourced from immuneACCESS, this table was stored by TCRdb with only in-frame sequences that have V and J called. A share of the clones is absent; for the studies checked, an unresolved V gene accounts for under half, and the remainder has no known explanation. Clone size and V and J calls were adopted from that table, with D and trimming inferred from the DNA. The sample table contains 65,000 to 80,000 clones; only one count was recorded for roughly 90% of them. The ten most abundant clones make up about a sixth of the sample.

Recombination joined TRBV28 with TRBJ1-2; 8 bases in between match TRBD1. The TCR originated in an elderly man in a cohort sampled during active COVID-19. The sample consisted of peripheral blood. The DNA is as follows: TGTGCCAGCAGAACCCAAGACAGGGGCAACTATGGCTACACCTTC. Its translation is CASRTQDRGNYGYTF.